This is a list of T cell receptor beta chains from one sample in a study of lymphopenia after photon versus proton radiotherapy. The data were produced by immunoSEQ multiplex PCR, yet TCRdb's version contains in-frame clones alone and is incomplete. The sample lists about 29,000 clones; approximately 88% were seen once. The material was peripheral blood, obtained from a patient treated with proton-based radiotherapy. These TCRs come from a woman aged 60 to 75 with cholangiocarcinoma. Some clones in this sample may be carry-over from other donors' samples. The CDR3 runs from the conserved cysteine through the conserved F or W. D genes are given only for firm matches. Size values are once, few and many counts, or a class for expanded clones, and some rows have none.

V	size	J	D	DNA	CDR3
TRBV27	NA	TRBJ1-1	NA	TGTGCCAGCAGTTTAATACGGGGTCCGGGGACTGAAGCTTTCTTT	CASSLIRGPGTEAFF
TRBV7-9	NA	TRBJ2-5	NA	TGTGCCAGCAGCCCTGTAGTACAGCAAGAGACCCAGTACTTC	CASSPVVQQETQYF
TRBV4-1	NA	TRBJ2-7	TRBD2	TGCGCCAGCAGCCAAGTGGGACTAACGGGCGAGCAGTACTTC	CASSQVGLTGEQYF
TRBV29-1	NA	TRBJ1-5	NA	TGCAGCGTTGGGGGTAGCAATCAGCCCCAGCATTTT	CSVGGSNQPQHF
TRBV19	NA	TRBJ1-2	NA	TGTGCCAGTAGTAGGGGTTTAGACTATGGCTACACCTTC	CASSRGLDYGYTF
TRBV5-1	once	TRBJ1-3	NA	TGCGCCAGCAGCTCCAATTCCGGGACCTCTGGAAACACCATATATTTT	CASSSNSGTSGNTIYF
TRBV4-1	once	TRBJ2-7	TRBD1	TGCGCCAGCAGCCGCGATTACAGGGGCGGTCAGTACTTC	CASSRDYRGGQYF
TRBV7-6	NA	TRBJ2-5	NA	TGTGCCAGCAGCCAGGGACACCAAGAGACCCAGTACTTC	CASSQGHQETQYF
TRBV27	NA	TRBJ1-1	NA	TGTGCCAGCAAACAACAAGGGGAGAACACTGAAGCTTTCTTT	CASKQQGENTEAFF
TRBV4-1	NA	TRBJ1-5	TRBD1	TGCGCCAGCAGCCAACCCGACAGGGCTGATCAGCCCCAGCATTTT	CASSQPDRADQPQHF
TRBV5-6	NA	TRBJ2-3	TRBD2	TGTGCCAGCAGCTTGAGGTCTAGCGGGGGTGTTTGGCAGTATTTT	CASSLRSSGGVWQYF
TRBV19	NA	TRBJ2-1	TRBD2	TGTGCCAGTAGTATATTGACTAGCGGGAAAGATGAGCAGTTCTTC	CASSILTSGKDEQFF
TRBV29-1	NA	TRBJ2-7	TRBD1	TGCAGCGTTGAGATCGGGACAGGGGATTACGAGCAGTACTTC	CSVEIGTGDYEQYF
TRBV29-1	few	TRBJ2-7	NA	TGCAGCGTTGCTGGACGGTACGAGCAGTACTTC	CSVAGRYEQYF
TRBV21-1	NA	TRBJ1-5	NA	TGTGCCAGCAGCAAAGGGGGGCAGGGCGTCCAGCCCCAGCATTTT	CASSKGGQGVQPQHF
TRBV9	NA	TRBJ2-3	TRBD1	TGTGCCAGCAGCGCACAGGGGGAGCCGACAGATACGCAGTATTTT	CASSAQGEPTDTQYF
TRBV5-1	NA	TRBJ1-3	NA	TGCGCCAGCAGCTTGGTTTCCAGTTCTGGAAACACCATATATTTT	CASSLVSSSGNTIYF
TRBV6-4	NA	TRBJ2-1	TRBD2	TGTGCCAGCAGTCGGTCCGGGACTAGCTACAATGAGCAGTTCTTC	CASSRSGTSYNEQFF
TRBV30	NA	TRBJ1-5	NA	TGTGCCTGTTACCGGGACCGGACTAACAATCAGCCCCAGCATTTT	CACYRDRTNNQPQHF
TRBV4-1	few	TRBJ1-1	NA	TGCGCCAGCAGCCAAGGGCAGGGGAACACTGAAGCTTTCTTT	CASSQGQGNTEAFF
TRBV6-6	NA	TRBJ1-5	NA	TGTGCCAGCAGTTCTAATCAGCCCCAGCATTTT	CASSSNQPQHF
TRBV7-7	NA	TRBJ2-5	NA	TGTGCTAGCAGCCCTGTCAGGCTTCTTGAGACCCAGTACTTC	CASSPVRLLETQYF
TRBV2	NA	TRBJ2-3	TRBD2	TGTGCCAGCAGTTTGGGACTAGCGGGAGGAGGGTATACGCAGTATTTT	CASSLGLAGGGYTQYF
TRBV2	NA	TRBJ2-3	TRBD1	TGTGCCAGCAAGCAAACAGGGGGCACAGATACGCAGTATTTT	CASKQTGGTDTQYF
TRBV9	medium-sized	TRBJ2-7	TRBD1	TGTGCCAGTGGGGCCGGACAGGCCTACGAGCAGTACTTC	CASGAGQAYEQYF
TRBV29-1	NA	TRBJ1-2	NA	TGCAGCGTTGAAGAGGATGAAGGCATCTATGGCTACACCTTC	CSVEEDEGIYGYTF
TRBV29-1	once	TRBJ2-5	NA	TGCAGCGTGTGGAAGCTCCTTGAGACCCAGTACTTC	CSVWKLLETQYF
TRBV20-1	NA	TRBJ2-1	NA	TGCAGTGCTAGGCTAGCGACTGAGCAGTTCTTC	CSARLATEQFF
TRBV2	NA	TRBJ2-7	NA	TGTGCCAGCAGTGATTACAGTCGAAACTCCTACGAGCAGTACTTC	CASSDYSRNSYEQYF
TRBV19	once	TRBJ2-1	NA	TGTGCCAGTAGTATCCCCGGACTAAGAGGGCAGTTCTTC	CASSIPGLRGQFF
TRBV6-1	NA	TRBJ1-4	NA	TGTGCCAGCGAACGTCAGGGGCACACTAATGAAAAACTGTTTTTT	CASERQGHTNEKLFF
TRBV4-3	NA	TRBJ2-2	NA	TGCGCCAGCAGCCAAGATAACAGGGTCACCGGGGAGCTGTTTTTT	CASSQDNRVTGELFF
TRBV7-8	once	TRBJ2-7	NA	TGTGCCAGCAGCTTAGCCGACAGTTACGAGCAGTACTTC	CASSLADSYEQYF
TRBV5-6	NA	TRBJ1-6	TRBD1	TGTGCCAGCAGCCGAAACAGGGGAGATTCACCCCTCCACTTT	CASSRNRGDSPLHF
TRBV18	NA	TRBJ2-1	NA	TGTGCCAGCTCACAAACCCCGGGGGACAATGAGCAGTTCTTC	CASSQTPGDNEQFF
TRBV7-2	NA	TRBJ1-1	TRBD1	TGTGCCAGCAGCCCCATCCCACAGGGGTTGGGGAACACTGAAGCTTTCTTT	CASSPIPQGLGNTEAFF
TRBV7-2	NA	TRBJ1-5	NA	TGTGCCAGCAGCCGCCGGACAGCGCCTAACAATCAGCCCCAGCATTTT	CASSRRTAPNNQPQHF
TRBV7-9	NA	TRBJ2-5	NA	TGTGCCAGCAGCTTAATGTTCGCAACCCAAGAGACCCAGTACTTC	CASSLMFATQETQYF
TRBV5-8	NA	TRBJ1-1	NA	TGTGCCAGCAGCTTAGGTTGGATAAACACTGAAGCTTTCTTT	CASSLGWINTEAFF
TRBV7-3	NA	TRBJ1-2	NA	TGTGCCAGCAGCCCGCAGAGCAACTATGGCTACACCTTC	CASSPQSNYGYTF
TRBV7-9	NA	TRBJ2-7	NA	TGTGCCAGCAGCTTAGAACCTAGAGGGGCCGAGCAGTACTTC	CASSLEPRGAEQYF
TRBV11-2	NA	TRBJ2-7	NA	TGTGCCAGCAGCTTACGGGGACGGGACCCGTACTACGAGCAGTACTTC	CASSLRGRDPYYEQYF
TRBV5-1	once	TRBJ2-1	TRBD1	TGCGCCAGCAGCCCCGGCCGGGACAGCAATGAGCAGTTCTTC	CASSPGRDSNEQFF
TRBV7-9	few	TRBJ1-3	NA	TGTGCCAGCAGCTTAGATCGGGCAGGGCGAGACACCATATATTTT	CASSLDRAGRDTIYF
TRBV9	NA	TRBJ2-7	NA	TGTGCCAGCAGCAGATACCCGGACGCCGAGCAGTACTTC	CASSRYPDAEQYF
TRBV4-1	NA	TRBJ2-3	TRBD2	TGCGCCAGCAGTGCCTATTTCGGGGGGGCCCAAAAATCAGATACGCAGTATTTT	CASSAYFGGAQKSDTQYF